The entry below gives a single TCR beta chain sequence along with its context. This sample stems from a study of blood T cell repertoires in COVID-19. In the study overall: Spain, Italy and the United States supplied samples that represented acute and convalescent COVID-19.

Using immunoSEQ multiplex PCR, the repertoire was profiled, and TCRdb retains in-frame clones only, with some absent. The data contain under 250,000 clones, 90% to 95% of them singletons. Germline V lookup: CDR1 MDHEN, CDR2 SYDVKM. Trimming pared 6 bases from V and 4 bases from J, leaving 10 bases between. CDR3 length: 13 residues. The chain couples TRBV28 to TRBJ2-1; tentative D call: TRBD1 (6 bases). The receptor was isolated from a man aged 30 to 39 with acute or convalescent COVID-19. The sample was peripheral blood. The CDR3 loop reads CASRGAGYNEQFF. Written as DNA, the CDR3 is TGTGCCAGCAGGGGGGCAGGGTACAATGAGCAGTTCTTC.